These 20 T cell receptor beta chains share one sample of origin, sequenced in a study of cytomegalovirus exposure and HLA in healthy donors. Data came from immunoSEQ multiplex PCR; TCRdb stores just in-frame clones and leaves some out. The table has roughly 150,000 clones, roughly 90% seen once. What was sequenced was PBMCs. These receptors originate from a woman aged 18-35 years in good health and CMV-seronegative.

This chain links TRBV18 with TRBJ1-1; no clear D. Germline V gene lookup returns CDR1 KGHSH and CDR2 LQKENI. This CDR3 is 14 amino acids long. V lost 0 bases and J lost 5, with 10 bases in between. The CDR3 loop is CASSPPTTPTEAFF. CDR3 DNA sequence: TGTGCCAGCTCACCACCGACAACTCCTACTGAAGCTTTCTTT.

A few counts support this clone. The J gene is TRBJ1-1, the V gene TRBV19; tentative D call: TRBD1 (5 bases). CDR1 is LNHDA, CDR2 SQIVND, per germline (reference sequence). Trimming shortened V by 3 bases and J by 1 base, and 9 bases separated the two germline ends. CDR3 size: 14 residues. CDR3 sequence reads: CASSMGGANTEAFF. DNA of the CDR3: TGTGCCAGTAGTATGGGGGGTGCGAACACTGAAGCTTTCTTT.

As regards this clone: The same CDR3 arises from other DNA sequences in this sample as well. The chain has TRBV10-3 and TRBJ1-5; TRBD1 matches 8 bases. This CDR3 comprises 14 residues. With 2 bases clipped from V and 4 bases from J, the junction kept 1 base outside the gene matches. In germline, CDR1 is ENHRY, CDR2 SYGVKD. The CDR3 reads CAISEGQGNQPQHF. The CDR3 region has the DNA TGTGCCATCAGTGAGGGACAGGGTAATCAGCCCCAGCATTTT.

The chain uses TRBV9 and TRBJ2-5; 10 positions match TRBD1. The CDR3 totals 13 residues. The V gene end was trimmed by 7 bases and the J gene end by 5 bases; junction bases not matched to a gene: 5. Germline assignment: CDR1 SGDLS and CDR2 YYNGEE. The CDR3 here is CASSRTGGETQYF. In DNA form, the CDR3 reads TGTGCCAGCTCTCGGACAGGGGGGGAGACCCAGTACTTC.

The rearrangement links TRBV27 to TRBJ2-7; TRBD1 is a possible D gene (6 bases). V dropped 6 bases and J dropped 3 bases, with 12 bases sitting between them. CDR1 and CDR2 (germline): MNHEY, SMNVEV (reference sequence). The CDR3 sequence is 13 residues long. In nucleotides, the CDR3 is TGTGCCAGCAGCCGGACAGCCTTCTACGAGCAGTACTTC. It translates to CASSRTAFYEQYF.

This chain connects TRBV7-8 to TRBJ1-2, with a possible D match to TRBD1 (5 bases). Trimming took off 5 bases at V and 6 bases at J, with 22 bases between the two ends. CDR1 and CDR2 (germline): SGHVS, FQNEAQ. This CDR3 has 16 amino acids. In DNA, the CDR3 is TGTGCCAGCAGCCAAGGAGGGGCCAGGTCTTTCGATGGCTACACCTTC. This encodes CASSQGGARSFDGYTF.

The chain carries TRBV19 and TRBJ1-2; TRBD1 is a possible D gene (5 bases). V lost 9 bases to trimming and J lost 2 bases, with 25 bases between them. There are 17 residues in the CDR3. Germline loops: CDR1 LNHDA, CDR2 SQIVND (reference sequence). CDR3 loop: CASQSPFRANPNYGYTF. DNA of the CDR3: TGTGCCAGCCAGTCGCCCTTCAGGGCCAATCCCAACTATGGCTACACCTTC.

The chain employs TRBV7-3 and TRBJ2-7, with a tentative D call TRBD1 (6 bases). The germline gives CDR1 SGHTA, CDR2 FQGTGA. The CDR3 contains 13 residues. V shed 2 bases and J shed 6 bases, with 11 bases lying between them. The CDR3 DNA reads TGTGCCAGCAGCTTAGGGCAGGGGACCGAGCAGTACTTC. Amino acids: CASSLGQGTEQYF.

V and J are TRBV11-3 and TRBJ1-1, with unresolved D. CDR3 length equals 13 residues. V was shortened by 0 bases and J by 4 bases, with 6 bases between the two germline ends. Germline CDR1 is SGHNT and CDR2 is YENEEA. CDR3 in amino acids: CASSLEAGTEAFF. The CDR3 DNA sequence: TGTGCCAGCAGCTTAGAGGCAGGCACTGAAGCTTTCTTT.

The J gene is TRBJ1-5, the V gene TRBV12-5; no definite D call. V was cut by 1 base and J by 9 bases, with 7 bases left in between. CDR1 is LGHNT, CDR2 FRNRAP, per germline. The CDR3 runs to 12 residues. The CDR3 protein is CASGLGRGPQHF. In nucleotides, the CDR3 is TGTGCTAGTGGTTTGGGGAGAGGGCCCCAGCATTTT. Supplemented by reference TRBV12-5 and TRBJ1-5, the full variable domain reads DARVTQTPRHKVTEMGQEVTMRCQPILGHNTVFWYRQTMMQGLELLAYFRNRAPLDDSGMPKDRFSAEMPDATLATLKIQPSEPRDSAVYFCASGLGRGPQHFGDGTRLSIL.

The genes are TRBV4-2 and TRBJ2-7; weak D call: TRBD1 (6 bases). Per germline, CDR1 LGHNA and CDR2 YNFKEQ. This CDR3 comprises 13 residues. Trimming took 4 bases from V and 4 from J, leaving 11 bases between them. For the CDR3, the DNA is TGTGCCAGCAGCCCGGTGGGGGCATACGAGCAGTACTTC. This codes for CASSPVGAYEQYF.

This chain joins TRBV27 and TRBJ1-2, with 7 positions matching TRBD1. Germline trimming cut 6 bases from V and 6 bases from J; bases unmatched to any gene: 7. The CDR3 loop spans 13 amino acids. CDR1 and CDR2 from the germline V gene are MNHEY and SMNVEV (reference sequence). The CDR3 nucleotides read TGTGCCAGCAGCCTTAGACAGGGTAATGGCTACACCTTC. This sequence encodes CASSLRQGNGYTF.

V gene TRBV9 combines with J gene TRBJ1-1; no firm D call. CDR1 is SGDLS and CDR2 is YYNGEE in the germline V gene. V dropped 3 bases and J dropped 5 bases, with 11 bases sitting between them. This CDR3 spans 13 amino acids. The CDR3 DNA reads as TGTGCCAGCAGCGGTAAACGGAGAACTGAAGCTTTCTTT. Translated: CASSGKRRTEAFF.

V and J are TRBV14 and TRBJ1-3, with unresolved D. The V and J ends lost 1 base and 2 bases respectively, with 6 bases between them. The length of the CDR3 is 14 residues. Germline V CDR1 and CDR2: SGHDN, FVKESK. The CDR3 here is CASSQGGAGNTIYF. CDR3 bases: TGTGCCAGCAGCCAAGGAGGAGCTGGAAACACCATATATTTT.

This clone was counted a single time. The chain couples TRBV15 to TRBJ2-2, with 8 bases aligning to TRBD2. J was trimmed by 5 bases and V by 2 bases; bases with no gene match: 1. The germline gives CDR1 LNHNV, CDR2 YYDKDF (reference sequence). The CDR3 length is 14 residues. The CDR3 DNA follows: TGTGCCACCAGCAGACCGGGGGGGACCGGGGAGCTGTTTTTT. Translation gives CATSRPGGTGELFF.

This chain uses TRBV7-2 with TRBJ2-3; D perhaps matches TRBD2 (6 bases). V shed 5 bases and J shed 3 bases, with 12 bases lying between them. Germline CDR1 is SGHTA and CDR2 is FQGNSA. This CDR3 has 14 residues. CDR3 protein: CASSPGTSTDTQYF. The DNA of the CDR3 is TGTGCCAGCAGCCCTGGGACTTCAACAGATACGCAGTATTTT.

CDR3 sequence (DNA): TGTGCCAGCAGTGAAGCGCTGGGCGTCTACGAGCAGTACTTC. This translates into CASSEALGVYEQYF. The J gene is TRBJ2-7, the V gene TRBV6-1; unclear D gene. Trimming removed 0 bases from V and 3 bases from J, with 9 bases in between. Germline V gene data show CDR1 as MNHNS and CDR2 as SASEGT. This CDR3 has 14 residues.

This clone came up a few times. The sample has other DNA sequences that encode this CDR3 too. This chain uses TRBV9 with TRBJ2-5; tentative D call: TRBD1 (7 bases). CDR3 size: 15 residues. The V gene's germline CDR1 is SGDLS and CDR2 YYNGEE. V lost 1 base and J 1 base, leaving 11 bases between the germline ends. Written as DNA, the CDR3 is TGTGCCAGCAGCGTACAGGGGGGTACCCAAGAGACCCAGTACTTC. It yields the protein CASSVQGGTQETQYF.

V gene TRBV7-9 combines with J gene TRBJ2-3; D is possibly TRBD2 (6 bases). V lost 1 base and J lost 4, with 9 bases in between. The CDR3 has 14 residues. In germline, CDR1 is SEHNR, CDR2 FQNEAQ (reference sequence). The CDR3: CASSLEGGADTQYF. For the CDR3, the DNA is TGTGCCAGCAGCTTAGAAGGAGGGGCAGATACGCAGTATTTT. Together with reference TRBV7-9 and TRBJ2-3, the CDR3 gives the full variable domain: DTGVSQNPRHKITKRGQNVTFRCDPISEHNRLYWYRQTLGQGPEFLTYFQNEAQLEKSRLLSDRFSAERPKGSFSTLEIQRTEQGDSAMYLCASSLEGGADTQYFGPGTRLTVL.

The chain combines TRBV27 with TRBJ2-2, with D tentatively TRBD1 (5 bases). The CDR3 has 16 amino acids. V was shortened by 5 bases and J by 5 bases, with 18 bases between the two germline ends. CDR1 and CDR2 (germline): MNHEY, SMNVEV (reference sequence). CDR3 DNA: TGTGCCAGCAGTCCCCGACAGACTGTCGCTACCGGGGAGCTGTTTTTT. This gives the protein CASSPRQTVATGELFF.